This entry features one T cell receptor (beta chain) sequence. Antigen specificity is unknown. The data were obtained in a study of shared clonotypes between healthy human individuals. The overall study: The cohort had two women and three men, ages 18 to 49.

CD8 cells regarded as naive lacked CD45RO, were positively chosen for CCR7, and omitted terminally differentiated effector memory CD45RA+ cells. Data came from immunoSEQ multiplex PCR; TCRdb stores just in-frame clones and leaves some out. The table records 1.5 million to 2.5 million clones, approximately 95% of them present only once. Broader study findings: Genetic and exposure-history diversity was limited by the few donors.

V shed 0 bases and J 1 base; nucleotides not matched to a gene: 5. The V gene's germline CDR1 is PRHDT and CDR2 FYEKMQ (reference sequence). CDR3 length: 16 residues. The chain is built from TRBV13 and TRBJ2-7; TRBD2 aligns across 8 bases. The TCR originated in a man younger than 35 in good health. The sample was naive CD8+ T cells sorted from blood. The CDR3 here is CASSLGPSGPSYEQYF. CDR3 coding DNA: TGTGCCAGCAGCTTAGGTCCTAGCGGGCCGTCCTACGAGCAGTACTTC.